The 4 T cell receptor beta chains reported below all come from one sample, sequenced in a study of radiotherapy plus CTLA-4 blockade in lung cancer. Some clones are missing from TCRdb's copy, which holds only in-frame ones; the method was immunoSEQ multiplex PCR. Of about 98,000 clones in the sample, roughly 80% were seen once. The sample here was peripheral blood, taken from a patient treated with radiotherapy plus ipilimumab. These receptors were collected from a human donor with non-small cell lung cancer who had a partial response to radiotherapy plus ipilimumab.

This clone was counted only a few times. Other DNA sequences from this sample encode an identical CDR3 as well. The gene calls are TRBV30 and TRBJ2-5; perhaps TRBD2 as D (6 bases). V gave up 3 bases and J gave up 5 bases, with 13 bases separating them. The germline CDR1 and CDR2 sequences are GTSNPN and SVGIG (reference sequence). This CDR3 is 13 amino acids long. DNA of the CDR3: TGTGCCTGGAGCAGGAGGGTCCGGGAGACCCAGTACTTC. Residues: CAWSRRVRETQYF.

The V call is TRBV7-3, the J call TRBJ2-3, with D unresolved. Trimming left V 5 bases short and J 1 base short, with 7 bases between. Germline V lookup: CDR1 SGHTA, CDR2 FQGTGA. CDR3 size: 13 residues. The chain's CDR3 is CASSPLGTDTQYF. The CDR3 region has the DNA TGTGCCAGCAGCCCCCTTGGCACAGATACGCAGTATTTT.

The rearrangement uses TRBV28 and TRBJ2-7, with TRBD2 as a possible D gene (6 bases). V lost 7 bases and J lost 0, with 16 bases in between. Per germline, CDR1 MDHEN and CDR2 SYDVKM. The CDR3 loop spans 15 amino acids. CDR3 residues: CASIARGGGSYEQYF. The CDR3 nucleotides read TGTGCCAGCATCGCCCGGGGAGGAGGCTCCTACGAGCAGTACTTC. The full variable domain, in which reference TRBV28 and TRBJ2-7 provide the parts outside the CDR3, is DVKVTQSSRYLVKRTGEKVFLECVQDMDHENMFWYRQDPGLGLRLIYFSYDVKMKEKGDIPEGYSVSREKKERFSLILESASTNQTSMYLCASIARGGGSYEQYFGPGTRLTVT.

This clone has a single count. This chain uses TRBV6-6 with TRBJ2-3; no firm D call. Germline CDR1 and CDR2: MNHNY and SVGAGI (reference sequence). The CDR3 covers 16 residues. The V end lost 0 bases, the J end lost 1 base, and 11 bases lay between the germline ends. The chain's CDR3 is CASSYSGELGTDTQYF. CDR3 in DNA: TGTGCCAGCAGTTACTCAGGAGAGTTAGGCACAGATACGCAGTATTTT.